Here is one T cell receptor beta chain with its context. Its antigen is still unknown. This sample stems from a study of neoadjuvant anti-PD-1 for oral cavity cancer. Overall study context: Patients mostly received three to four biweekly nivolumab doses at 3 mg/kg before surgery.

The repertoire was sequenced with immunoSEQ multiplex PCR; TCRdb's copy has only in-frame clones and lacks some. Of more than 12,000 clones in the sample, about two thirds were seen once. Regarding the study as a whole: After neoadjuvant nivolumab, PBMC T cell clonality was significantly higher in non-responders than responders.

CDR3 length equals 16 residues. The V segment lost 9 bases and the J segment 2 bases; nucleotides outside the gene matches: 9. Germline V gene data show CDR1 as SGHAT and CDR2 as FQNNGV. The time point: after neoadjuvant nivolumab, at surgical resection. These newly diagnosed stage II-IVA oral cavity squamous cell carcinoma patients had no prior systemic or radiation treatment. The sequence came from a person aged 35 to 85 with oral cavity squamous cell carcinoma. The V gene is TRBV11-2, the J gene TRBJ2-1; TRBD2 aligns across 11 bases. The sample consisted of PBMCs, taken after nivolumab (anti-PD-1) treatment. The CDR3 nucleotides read TGTGCCAGTAGCGATCAGGGACTAGCGGCCTACAATGAGCAGTTCTTC. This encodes CASSDQGLAAYNEQFF. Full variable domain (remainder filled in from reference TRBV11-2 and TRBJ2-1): EAGVAQSPRYKIIEKRQSVAFWCNPISGHATLYWYQQILGQGPKLLIQFQNNGVVDDSQLPKDRFSAERLKGVDSTLKIQPAKLEDSAVYLCASSDQGLAAYNEQFFGPGTRLTVL.